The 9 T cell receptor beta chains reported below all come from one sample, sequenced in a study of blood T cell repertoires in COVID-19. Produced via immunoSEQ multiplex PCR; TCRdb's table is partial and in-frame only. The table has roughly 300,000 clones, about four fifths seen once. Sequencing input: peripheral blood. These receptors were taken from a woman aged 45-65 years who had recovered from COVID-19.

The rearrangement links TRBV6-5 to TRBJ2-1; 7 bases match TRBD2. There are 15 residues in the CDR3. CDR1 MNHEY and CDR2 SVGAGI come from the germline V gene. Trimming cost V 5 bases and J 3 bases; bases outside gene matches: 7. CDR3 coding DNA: TGTGCCAGCAGTCCGAGGAGCGGGGTCTACAATGAGCAGTTCTTC. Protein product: CASSPRSGVYNEQFF.

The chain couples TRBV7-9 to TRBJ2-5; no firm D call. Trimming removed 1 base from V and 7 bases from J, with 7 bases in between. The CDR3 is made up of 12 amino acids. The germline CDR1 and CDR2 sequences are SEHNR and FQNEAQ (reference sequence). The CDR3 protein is CASSLGPGTQYF. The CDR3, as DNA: TGTGCCAGCAGCTTAGGTCCGGGGACCCAGTACTTC.

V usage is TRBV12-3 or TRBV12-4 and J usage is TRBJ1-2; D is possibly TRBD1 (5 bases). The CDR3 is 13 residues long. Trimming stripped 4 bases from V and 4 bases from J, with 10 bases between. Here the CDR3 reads CASSSQGSYGYTF. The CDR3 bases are TGTGCCAGCAGTTCCCAGGGTTCCTATGGCTACACCTTC.

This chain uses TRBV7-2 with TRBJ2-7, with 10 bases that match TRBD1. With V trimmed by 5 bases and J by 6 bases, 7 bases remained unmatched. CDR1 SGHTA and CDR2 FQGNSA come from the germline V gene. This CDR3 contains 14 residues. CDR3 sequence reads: CASSLRTGGSEQYF. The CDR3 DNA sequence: TGTGCCAGCAGCCTACGGACAGGGGGTTCCGAGCAGTACTTC.

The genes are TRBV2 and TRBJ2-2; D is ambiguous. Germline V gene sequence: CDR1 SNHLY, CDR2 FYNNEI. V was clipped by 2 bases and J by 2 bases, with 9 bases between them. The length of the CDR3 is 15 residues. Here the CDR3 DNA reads TGTGCCAGCAGTGAACGTGAGAGAAACACCGGGGAGCTGTTTTTT. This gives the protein CASSERERNTGELFF.

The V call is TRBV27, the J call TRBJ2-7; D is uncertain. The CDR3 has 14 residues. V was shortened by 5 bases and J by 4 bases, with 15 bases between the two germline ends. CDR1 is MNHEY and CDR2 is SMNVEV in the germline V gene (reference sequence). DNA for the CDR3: TGTGCCAGCAGTCCACCTGGCAGTTGGTACGAGCAGTACTTC. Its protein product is CASSPPGSWYEQYF.

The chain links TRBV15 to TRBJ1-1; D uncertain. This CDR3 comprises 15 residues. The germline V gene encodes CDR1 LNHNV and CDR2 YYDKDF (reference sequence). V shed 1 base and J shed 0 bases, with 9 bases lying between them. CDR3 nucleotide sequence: TGTGCCACCAGCAGAGCACCAGTCATGAACACTGAAGCTTTCTTT. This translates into CATSRAPVMNTEAFF.

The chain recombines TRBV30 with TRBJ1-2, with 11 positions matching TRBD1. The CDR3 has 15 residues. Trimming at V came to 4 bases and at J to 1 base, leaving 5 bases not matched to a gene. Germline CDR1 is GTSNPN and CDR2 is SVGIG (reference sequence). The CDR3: CAWITGTGGNYGYTF. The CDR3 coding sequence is TGTGCCTGGATAACCGGGACAGGGGGTAACTATGGCTACACCTTC.

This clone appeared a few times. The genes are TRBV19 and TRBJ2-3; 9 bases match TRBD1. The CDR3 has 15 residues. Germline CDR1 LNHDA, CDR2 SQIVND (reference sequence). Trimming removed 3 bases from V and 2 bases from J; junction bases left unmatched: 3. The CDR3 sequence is CASSIWTGDTDTQYF. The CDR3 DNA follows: TGTGCCAGTAGTATCTGGACAGGGGACACAGATACGCAGTATTTT.